This entry describes one T cell receptor (beta chain). Antigen: not known. Only in-frame clones appear in the TCRdb table, and some are missing; sequencing was by immunoSEQ multiplex PCR. The sample has roughly 61,000 clones; roughly 79% are singletons. The data were obtained in a study of T cells in localized non-small cell lung cancer. Study-wide results and caveats: Without multi-region sequencing, intratumor heterogeneity could not be excluded. Adjacent lung had a median approximately 50 of the 100 largest tumor clones.

Trimming shortened V by 6 bases and J by 7 bases, and 15 bases separated the two germline ends. The CDR3 has 13 residues. The germline gives CDR1 SNHLY, CDR2 FYNNEI. Sequences were derived from PBMCs, sampled before any cancer treatment. This sequence originates from a man between 40 and 70 years old with stage II lung adenocarcinoma. The V and J genes are TRBV2 and TRBJ1-2, with D possibly matching TRBD1 (5 bases). This CDR3 is CASRGGSSRGYTF. Here the CDR3 DNA reads TGTGCCAGCAGGGGGGGATCCAGCCGTGGCTACACCTTC.